The 29 T cell receptor beta chains listed next were all sequenced from one sample in a study of graft-versus-host responses after intestinal transplantation. Antigens for these TCRs are unknown. Here immunoSEQ multiplex PCR was the method, and the copy in TCRdb shows in-frame clones only, minus some. The data contain 75,000 to 95,000 clones, about 92% of them singletons. Sequenced here: unstimulated CD8+ T cells sorted from spleen or lymph node cells, sampled before intestinal transplant. Receptors were obtained from a human donor who received an intestinal transplant.

This chain links TRBV7-6 with TRBJ2-1; 8 bases map to TRBD2. This CDR3 is built from 16 residues. The V gene's germline CDR1 is SGHVS and CDR2 FNYEAQ. J was trimmed by 2 bases and V by 1 base; bases with no gene match: 4. In DNA, the CDR3 is TGTGCCAGCAGCTTAGGGGGCGGGGGGACCTACAATGAGCAGTTCTTC. This sequence encodes CASSLGGGGTYNEQFF.

The chain uses TRBV4-3 and TRBJ1-2, with 10 bases matching TRBD1. The CDR3 has 21 residues. CDR1 and CDR2 from the germline V gene are LGHNA and YSLEER. Trimming at V came to 0 bases and at J to 3 bases, leaving 19 bases not matched to a gene. In DNA form, the CDR3 reads TGCGCCAGCAGCCAAGATGGGGTTTTGGGACAGGGGCTCTTTGACGACTATGGCTACACCTTC. Translating it yields CASSQDGVLGQGLFDDYGYTF.

The chain carries TRBV28 and TRBJ2-7; TRBD1 aligns across 8 bases. J lost 3 bases, V lost 6 bases, and 7 bases had no gene match. The V gene's germline CDR1 is MDHEN and CDR2 SYDVKM. The CDR3 length is 14 residues. In DNA form, the CDR3 reads TGTGCCAGCAGACTGTCGACAGGGGTCTACGAGCAGTACTTC. Amino acid sequence: CASRLSTGVYEQYF.

The rearrangement joins TRBV27 to TRBJ1-4; 12 bases are shared with TRBD1. V lost 3 bases, J lost 8 bases, and 7 bases stayed unmatched. Germline CDR1 reads MNHEY; CDR2 reads SMNVEV (reference sequence). This CDR3 spans 16 amino acids. The CDR3 reads CASSLTGQGAREKLFF. The DNA of the CDR3 is TGTGCCAGCAGTTTGACGGGACAGGGGGCGCGAGAAAAACTGTTTTTT.

The rearrangement uses TRBV27 and TRBJ1-2; 9 nucleotides align to TRBD1. Germline CDR1 MNHEY, CDR2 SMNVEV (reference sequence). The V and J ends lost 7 bases and 6 bases, in that order; junction bases with no gene match: 6. The CDR3 is 13 amino acids. The CDR3 DNA follows: TGTGCCAGCAAGGGGACAGGGAAAAATGGCTACACCTTC. Amino acid sequence: CASKGTGKNGYTF.

The genes are TRBV27 and TRBJ2-3, with 7 bases identical to TRBD2. The CDR3 is 16 residues long. Germline trimming cut 3 bases from V and 5 bases from J; bases unmatched to any gene: 11. Germline V lookup: CDR1 MNHEY, CDR2 SMNVEV (reference sequence). This CDR3 is CASSLAGEPRGDTQYF. The CDR3 DNA follows: TGTGCCAGCAGTTTGGCGGGGGAACCCCGCGGAGATACGCAGTATTTT.

J is TRBJ2-5 and V is TRBV11-3, with 8 positions matching TRBD1. The CDR3 runs to 15 residues. Per the germline V gene, CDR1 is SGHNT and CDR2 is YENEEA. The V and J ends lost 1 base and 5 bases, in that order; junction bases with no gene match: 6. This chain's CDR3 is CASSLVGQAEETQYF. The CDR3 DNA is TGTGCCAGCAGCTTAGTGGGACAGGCCGAGGAGACCCAGTACTTC.

The chain couples TRBV27 to TRBJ1-1; D is perhaps TRBD1 (5 bases). Per germline, CDR1 MNHEY and CDR2 SMNVEV (reference sequence). The V and J ends lost 0 bases and 11 bases respectively, with 19 bases between them. CDR3 size: 15 residues. CDR3 in amino acids: CASSLSIGGSIGAFF. The CDR3 nucleotides read TGTGCCAGCAGTTTATCGATCGGGGGATCTATCGGGGCTTTCTTT.

This chain's CDR3 is CASSETTSDEQFF. For the CDR3, the DNA is TGTGCCAGCAGTGAAACAACCAGCGATGAGCAGTTCTTC. The J gene is TRBJ2-1, the V gene TRBV6-4; D uncertain. This CDR3 is built from 13 residues. Germline CDR1 MRHNA, CDR2 SNTAGT. The V and J ends lost 3 bases and 8 bases respectively, with 11 bases between them.

The chain has TRBV4-3 and TRBJ2-3; 14 nucleotides match TRBD2. This CDR3 has 18 amino acids. CDR1 LGHNA and CDR2 YSLEER come from the germline V gene. The trim removed 0 bases at V and 2 bases at J, leaving 4 bases unmatched. The CDR3 reads CASSQDLGLAGVTDTQYF. CDR3 DNA: TGCGCCAGCAGCCAAGATTTGGGACTAGCGGGGGTCACAGATACGCAGTATTTT.

The chain links TRBV27 to TRBJ2-7, with TRBD2 identical over 7 bases. In germline, CDR1 is MNHEY, CDR2 SMNVEV (reference sequence). The CDR3 spans 12 residues. V dropped 6 bases and J dropped 2; count of bases not matched to a gene: 1. This CDR3 reads CASRGGAYEQYF. CDR3 sequence (DNA): TGTGCCAGCAGGGGGGGGGCCTACGAGCAGTACTTC.

The J gene is TRBJ2-2, the V gene TRBV7-6, with 14 bases fitting TRBD2. The germline gives CDR1 SGHVS, CDR2 FNYEAQ. Losses at the gene ends were 5 bases for V and 3 bases for J; bases not matched to a gene: 5. This CDR3 region has 17 residues. CDR3 amino acids: CASSPGLAGGYTGELFF. DNA of the CDR3: TGTGCCAGCAGCCCCGGACTAGCGGGGGGTTACACCGGGGAGCTGTTTTTT.

This chain links TRBV4-3 with TRBJ2-1; D might be TRBD1 (5 bases). The CDR3 spans 15 residues. V lost 2 bases and J 5 bases, leaving 13 bases between the germline ends. Germline CDR1 and CDR2: LGHNA and YSLEER. CDR3 protein: CASSQSGAGNNEQFF. The CDR3 DNA reads TGCGCCAGCAGCCAAAGTGGGGCTGGGAACAATGAGCAGTTCTTC.

The CDR3 loop is CASSDPGEATANTEAFF. The CDR3 bases are TGCGCCAGCAGTGATCCGGGGGAGGCGACCGCGAACACTGAAGCTTTCTTT. This chain uses TRBV10-2 with TRBJ1-1; D possibly corresponds to TRBD1 (5 bases). The CDR3 covers 17 residues. V lost 3 bases and J 1 base, leaving 18 bases between the germline ends. Germline lookup yields CDR1 WSHSY and CDR2 SAAADI.

The J gene is TRBJ1-1, the V gene TRBV4-1; a weak D match, TRBD1 (5 bases). V lost 1 base to trimming and J lost 1 base, with 16 bases between them. The CDR3 totals 17 residues. The germline V gene encodes CDR1 MGHRA and CDR2 YSYEKL. CDR3: CASSQVGTGLTNTEAFF. In DNA, the CDR3 is TGCGCCAGCAGCCAAGTGGGAACGGGACTCACGAACACTGAAGCTTTCTTT.

V usage is TRBV7-2 and J usage is TRBJ2-1; 10 positions agree with TRBD2. The germline CDR1 and CDR2 sequences are SGHTA and FQGNSA. The CDR3 has 18 amino acids. J was trimmed by 0 bases and V by 1 base; bases with no gene match: 6. CDR3 DNA: TGTGCCAGCAGCTTAGTGCCGGGACTAGCGAGCTCCTACAATGAGCAGTTCTTC. Protein product: CASSLVPGLASSYNEQFF.

This chain joins TRBV21-1 and TRBJ2-3; the table calls TRBD2, which could not be checked here. TRBV21-1 is flagged as a pseudogene. This CDR3 contains 22 residues. CDR3 sequence (DNA): TGTGCCAGCAGCAAAAGCCCGCTGCGGTCCAGGACTAGCGGGGGGCCCTCAGATACGCAGTATTTT. Translated, it gives CASSKSPLRSRTSGGPSDTQYF.

The V call is TRBV7-9, the J call TRBJ2-3, with 16 nucleotides matching TRBD2. The trim removed 6 bases at V and 4 bases at J, leaving 4 bases unmatched. Germline CDR1 and CDR2: SEHNR and FQNEAQ (reference sequence). The CDR3 sequence is 16 residues long. In nucleotides, the CDR3 is TGTGCCAGCAGGGGACTAGCGGGGGGGCGTGCAGATACGCAGTATTTT. It codes for CASRGLAGGRADTQYF.

This rearrangement joins TRBV18 to TRBJ2-1, with 9 bases that match TRBD1. The V gene's germline CDR1 is KGHSH and CDR2 LQKENI. V lost 1 base, J lost 3 bases, and 10 bases stayed unmatched. This CDR3 contains 18 residues. The CDR3, as DNA: TGTGCCAGCTCACCACTAGGCACCGCGGGACAGGGCTACAATGAGCAGTTCTTC. Protein product: CASSPLGTAGQGYNEQFF.

This clone was observed once. This chain joins TRBV10-1 and TRBJ2-3; TRBD1 matches 7 bases. The germline V gene encodes CDR1 WNHNN and CDR2 SYGVQD (reference sequence). There are 17 residues in the CDR3. With V trimmed by 1 base and J by 6 bases, 13 bases remained unmatched. CDR3 sequence reads: CASSELTGTDFRDTQYF. The CDR3 coding sequence is TGCGCCAGCAGTGAGTTAACCGGGACAGACTTTCGGGATACGCAGTATTTT.

The chain couples TRBV10-2 to TRBJ2-3; 14 nucleotides match TRBD2. The CDR3 spans 15 residues. The J segment lost 4 bases and the V segment lost 5 bases, leaving 2 bases of the junction unmatched. Germline loops: CDR1 WSHSY, CDR2 SAAADI. The CDR3 region is CASSPTSGGADTQYF. The DNA for the CDR3 is TGCGCCAGCAGTCCGACTAGCGGGGGGGCAGATACGCAGTATTTT.

The chain joins TRBV21-1 to TRBJ2-3; no check of the table's D call, TRBD2, against the DNA was made. TRBV21-1 is a pseudogene. This CDR3 comprises 12 residues. The CDR3 nucleotides read TGTGCCAGCATGGGGGGGTTAGATACGCAGTATTTT. It specifies CASMGGLDTQYF.

The chain links TRBV9 to TRBJ2-5; a weak D match, TRBD2 (6 bases). Trimming took 0 bases from V and 3 from J, leaving 9 bases between them. The CDR3 is 14 amino acids. Germline values: CDR1 SGDLS, CDR2 YYNGEE. CDR3 protein: CASSVVGGKETQYF. The CDR3 DNA follows: TGTGCCAGCAGCGTAGTAGGAGGGAAAGAGACCCAGTACTTC.

This sequence joins TRBV27 and TRBJ1-4; D uncertain. The CDR3 extends over 15 amino acids. Between the trimmed V and J ends, which lost 6 bases and 3 bases, there was a span of 14 bases. Germline CDR1 reads MNHEY; CDR2 reads SMNVEV (reference sequence). This chain's CDR3 is CASSPNSGSNEKLFF. Written as DNA, the CDR3 is TGTGCCAGCAGCCCTAATAGCGGTTCTAATGAAAAACTGTTTTTT.

Comment on this clone: At one end, the junction sequence differs from germline, possibly due to a read error. J is TRBJ2-3 and V is TRBV27; 10 nucleotides match TRBD2. There are 13 residues in the CDR3. CDR1 MNHEY and CDR2 SMNVEV come from the germline V gene (reference sequence). CDR3 sequence (DNA): TGTGCCAGCAGTCAGACCCCCAGCGGGGGGGGGAATTTT. Translated: CASSQTPSGGGNF.

The chain joins TRBV11-2 to TRBJ2-7, with TRBD2 as a possible D gene (5 bases). The CDR3 contains 14 residues. V was pared by 3 bases and J by 2 bases, with 11 bases between. Per germline, CDR1 SGHAT and CDR2 FQNNGV. The DNA of the CDR3 is TGTGCCAGCAGCTTTGAGGGTCGCCCCTACGAGCAGTACTTC. This codes for CASSFEGRPYEQYF.

V is TRBV6-1 and J is TRBJ2-7; 7 nucleotides line up with TRBD2. V gave up 8 bases and J gave up 0 bases; unmatched junction bases: 10. The CDR3 is 15 residues long. The germline V gene has CDR1 MNHNS and CDR2 SASEGT. The DNA for the CDR3 is TGTGCCAGCCGGATGGGGCGGGGGTCCTCCTACGAGCAGTACTTC. It codes for CASRMGRGSSYEQYF.

The chain employs TRBV6-5 and TRBJ2-2, with D possibly matching TRBD2 (5 bases). The CDR3 totals 14 residues. Germline CDR1 is MNHEY and CDR2 is SVGAGI. Trimming left V 8 bases short and J 0 bases short, with 10 bases between. CDR3 nucleotides: TGTGCCAGCCGGGGAATCGCGAACACCGGGGAGCTGTTTTTT. It specifies CASRGIANTGELFF.

The chain joins TRBV19 to TRBJ2-7, with no clear D. V lost 2 bases and J 7 bases, leaving 15 bases between the germline ends. In germline, CDR1 is LNHDA, CDR2 SQIVND (reference sequence). The CDR3 length is 14 residues. CDR3 DNA: TGTGCCAGTAGTATAAAACAGCTTCCTGGAGAGCAGTACTTC. This codes for CASSIKQLPGEQYF. The complete variable domain, with remaining parts taken from reference TRBV19 and TRBJ2-7, reads DGGITQSPKYLFRKEGQNVTLSCEQNLNHDAMYWYRQDPGQGLRLIYYSQIVNDFQKGDIAEGYSVSREKKESFPLTVTSAQKNPTAFYLCASSIKQLPGEQYFGPGTRLTVT.